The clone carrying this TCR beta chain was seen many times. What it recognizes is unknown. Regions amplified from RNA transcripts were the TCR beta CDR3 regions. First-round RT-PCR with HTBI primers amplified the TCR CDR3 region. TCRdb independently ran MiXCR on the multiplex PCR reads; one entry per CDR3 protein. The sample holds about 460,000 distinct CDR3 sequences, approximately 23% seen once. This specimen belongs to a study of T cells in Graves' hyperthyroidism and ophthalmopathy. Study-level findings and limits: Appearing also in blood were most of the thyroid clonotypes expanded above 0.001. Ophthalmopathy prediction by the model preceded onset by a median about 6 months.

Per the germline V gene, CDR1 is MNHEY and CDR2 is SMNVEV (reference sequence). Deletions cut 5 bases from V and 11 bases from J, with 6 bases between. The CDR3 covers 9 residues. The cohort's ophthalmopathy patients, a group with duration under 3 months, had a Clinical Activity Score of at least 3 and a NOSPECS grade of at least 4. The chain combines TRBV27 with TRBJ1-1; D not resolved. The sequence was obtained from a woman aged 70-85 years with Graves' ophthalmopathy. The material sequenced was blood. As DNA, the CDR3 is TGTGCCAGCAGTCCCATCGCTTTCTTT. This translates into CASSPIAFF.